Sequencing of this T cell receptor (beta chain) was carried out in a study of OX40 agonist ivuxolimab in advanced cancers. Across the whole study: Intravenous ivuxolimab was administered to patients every 2 weeks at 0.01 to 10 mg/kg. Prior anti-PD-1, anti-PD-L1 or anti-CTLA-4 therapy did not bar entry, and about 40% had some. Of mixed ages from about 20 to 85 and averaging about 60 years, the group was around 78% male. Notes on the study in general: On average, a greater number of expanded clones characterised CD8+ T cells relative to CD4+.

Using immunoSEQ multiplex PCR, the repertoire was profiled, and TCRdb retains in-frame clones only, with some absent. The table lists approximately 76,000 clones, 86% of them singletons, with around 0.7% in the top ten. Germline assignment: CDR1 WNHNN and CDR2 SYGVQD (reference sequence). This CDR3 spans 13 amino acids. Trimming at V came to 10 bases and at J to 6 bases, leaving 8 bases not matched to a gene. Comments on this clone: Its antigen is not known.

This chain links TRBV10-1 with TRBJ1-4, with 7 positions matching TRBD1. The origin of this receptor is an adult with an advanced solid tumor such as melanoma, head and neck, liver or kidney cancer. Sequenced here: CD4+ or CD8+ T cells sorted from blood, sampled in a trial of the OX40 agonist ivuxolimab. CDR3 residues: CATQTGQHEKLFF. CDR3 coding DNA: TGCGCCACGCAGACAGGGCAACATGAAAAACTGTTTTTT.